Below, 14 T cell receptor beta chains from the same sample are listed, as sequenced in a study of blood T cell repertoires in COVID-19. Clones were sequenced by immunoSEQ multiplex PCR, and TCRdb holds only the in-frame ones, with some missing. The sample includes 150,000 to 200,000 clones, 75% to 80% of them seen just once. The material sequenced was peripheral blood. The receptors shown here come from a woman between 65 and 79 years old with acute or convalescent COVID-19.

This chain links TRBV12-1 with TRBJ2-7; the table's D call TRBD1 went unverified against the DNA. TRBV12-1 is flagged as a pseudogene. This CDR3 region has 15 residues. This chain's CDR3 is CASSFRTGASYEQYF. For the CDR3, the DNA is TGTGCCAGCAGCTTTCGGACAGGGGCGAGCTACGAGCAGTACTTC.

The V gene is TRBV3-1 (or the pseudogene TRBV3-2), the J gene TRBJ1-1; TRBD1 matches at 7 bases. The CDR3 totals 13 residues. Trimming at V came to 1 base and at J to 11 bases, leaving 7 bases not matched to a gene. In germline, CDR1 is LGHDT, CDR2 YNNKEL (reference sequence). The CDR3 DNA follows: TGTGCCAGCAGCCAAGTCGAGGGGGCAGGTGCTTTCTTT. It codes for CASSQVEGAGAFF.

This rearrangement joins TRBV12-5 to TRBJ1-1; 8 bases line up with TRBD1. Germline trimming cut 6 bases from V and 5 bases from J; bases unmatched to any gene: 11. The CDR3 runs to 15 residues. Per germline, CDR1 LGHNT and CDR2 FRNRAP. CDR3 amino acids: CASGSDRGGSTEAFF. For the CDR3, the DNA is TGTGCTAGTGGATCCGACAGGGGAGGATCTACTGAAGCTTTCTTT.

The chain joins TRBV5-1 to TRBJ2-3; D is unresolved. V was shortened by 0 bases and J by 2 bases, with 13 bases between the two germline ends. Germline V CDR1 and CDR2: SGHRS, YFSETQ. The CDR3 covers 16 residues. CDR3 bases: TGCGCCAGCAGCTTGGGATTAGCACCCTACACAGATACGCAGTATTTT. It codes for CASSLGLAPYTDTQYF.

The rearrangement links TRBV7-2 to TRBJ2-3; 8 bases agree with TRBD2. Germline CDR1 SGHTA, CDR2 FQGNSA. The CDR3 contains 16 residues. J gave up 3 bases and V 2 bases, and 7 bases lay outside the gene matches. The CDR3: CASSLYPAGGTDTQYF. The CDR3 DNA reads as TGTGCCAGCAGCTTATATCCGGCGGGAGGAACAGATACGCAGTATTTT.

The sample holds one count of this clone. The chain has TRBV12-3 or TRBV12-4 and TRBJ1-2, with 7 positions matching TRBD1. The trim removed 6 bases at V and 7 bases at J, leaving 8 bases unmatched. The CDR3 extends over 13 amino acids. CDR3: CASSLQGKGGYTF. DNA of the CDR3: TGTGCCAGCAGCCTACAGGGGAAGGGTGGCTACACCTTC.

This clone was seen just once. Other DNA sequences in this sample translate to the same CDR3. The J gene is TRBJ2-6, the V gene TRBV7-2; a weak D match, TRBD1 (5 bases). CDR3 size: 15 residues. V was trimmed by 5 bases and J by 1 base, leaving 9 bases between them. Germline V gives CDR1 SGHTA, CDR2 FQGNSA. In DNA, the CDR3 is TGTGCCAGCAGCCTCGACAGTTCTGGGGCCAACGTCCTGACTTTC. It translates to CASSLDSSGANVLTF.

This clone was counted once. This chain connects TRBV7-9 to TRBJ1-2; D unresolved. This CDR3 is built from 13 residues. Germline loops: CDR1 SEHNR, CDR2 FQNEAQ (reference sequence). The germline V and J ends were trimmed by 3 bases and 4 bases, with 9 bases remaining between them. CDR3 protein: CASSFEGGYGYTF. The CDR3 DNA reads TGTGCCAGCAGCTTTGAGGGCGGCTATGGCTACACCTTC.

The rearrangement uses TRBV11-2 and TRBJ2-1; D ambiguous. CDR1 and CDR2 (germline): SGHAT, FQNNGV. Trimming pared 2 bases from V and 1 base from J, leaving 9 bases between. The CDR3 consists of 15 residues. The CDR3, as DNA: TGTGCCAGCAGCTTACGGTCAGGATCCTACAATGAGCAGTTCTTC. Encoded protein: CASSLRSGSYNEQFF.

The chain recombines TRBV28 with TRBJ1-1; D is unresolved. From germline, CDR1 is MDHEN and CDR2 SYDVKM. The CDR3 consists of 12 residues. V lost 8 bases to trimming and J lost 6 bases, with 13 bases between them. The CDR3 is CASWRHVAEAFF. In DNA form, the CDR3 reads TGTGCCAGCTGGAGGCATGTCGCTGAAGCTTTCTTT.

The chain employs TRBV29-1 and TRBJ2-7; maybe TRBD1 (6 bases). Germline assignment: CDR1 SQVTM and CDR2 ANQGSEA. The germline V and J ends were trimmed by 5 bases and 4 bases, with 9 bases remaining between them. CDR3 length equals 11 residues. CDR3 in amino acids: CSVSQGYEQYF. CDR3 sequence (DNA): TGCAGCGTTAGTCAGGGGTACGAGCAGTACTTC.

V is TRBV7-2 and J is TRBJ2-2; D is ambiguous. From germline, CDR1 is SGHTA and CDR2 FQGNSA. The CDR3 is made up of 16 amino acids. V shed 0 bases and J shed 1 base, with 9 bases lying between them. This CDR3 reads CASSLALRLNTGELFF. In nucleotides, the CDR3 is TGTGCCAGCAGCTTAGCTCTGCGGTTGAACACCGGGGAGCTGTTTTTT.

This chain uses TRBV14 with TRBJ2-7; D perhaps matches TRBD2 (7 bases). The CDR3 is 16 residues long. The V gene's germline CDR1 is SGHDN and CDR2 FVKESK. The V end was cut by 4 bases, the J end by 0 bases, with 16 bases between. The CDR3 bases are TGTGCCAGCAGCCTGGGGGCGCGGGAGTACTCCTACGAGCAGTACTTC. Residues: CASSLGAREYSYEQYF.

The rearrangement uses TRBV7-3 and TRBJ2-5; 15 bases fit TRBD2. The CDR3 covers 16 residues. CDR1 is SGHTA, CDR2 FQGTGA, per germline. V trimming: 5 bases; J trimming: 1 base; junction bases outside the gene matches: 2. The chain's CDR3 is CASSQGLAGGQETQYF. The CDR3 region has the DNA TGTGCCAGCAGCCAGGGACTAGCGGGAGGCCAAGAGACCCAGTACTTC.